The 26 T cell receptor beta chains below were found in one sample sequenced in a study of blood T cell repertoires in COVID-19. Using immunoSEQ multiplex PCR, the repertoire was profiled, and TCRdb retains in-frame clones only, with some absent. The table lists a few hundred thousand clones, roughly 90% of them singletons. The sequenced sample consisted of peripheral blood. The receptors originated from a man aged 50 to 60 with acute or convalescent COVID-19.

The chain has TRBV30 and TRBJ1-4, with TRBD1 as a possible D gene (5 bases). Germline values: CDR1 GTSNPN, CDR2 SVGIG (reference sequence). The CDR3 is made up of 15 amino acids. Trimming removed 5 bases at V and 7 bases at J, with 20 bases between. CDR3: CAWGTGGSRVEKLFF. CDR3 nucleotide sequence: TGTGCCTGGGGTACCGGGGGATCGAGGGTTGAAAAACTGTTTTTT. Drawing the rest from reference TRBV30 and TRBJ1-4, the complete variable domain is SQTIHQWPATLVQPVGSPLSLECTVEGTSNPNLYWYRQAAGRGLQLLFYSVGIGQISSEVPQNLSASRPQDRQFILSSKKLLLSDSGFYLCAWGTGGSRVEKLFFGSGTQLSVL.

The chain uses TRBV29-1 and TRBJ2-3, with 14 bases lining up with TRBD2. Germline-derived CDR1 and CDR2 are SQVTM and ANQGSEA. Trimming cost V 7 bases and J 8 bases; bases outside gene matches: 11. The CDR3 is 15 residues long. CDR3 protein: CSAQRTSGGSGTQYF. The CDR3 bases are TGCAGCGCCCAACGGACTAGCGGGGGGAGTGGTACGCAGTATTTT.

The CDR3 DNA follows: TGTGCCAGCAGCTTAGCCTCTACAGCAAACACTGAAGCTTTCTTT. It codes for CASSLASTANTEAFF. The gene calls are TRBV7-9 and TRBJ1-1, with D uncertain. This CDR3 spans 15 amino acids. Germline lookup yields CDR1 SEHNR and CDR2 FQNEAQ (reference sequence). The V gene lost 0 bases and the J gene lost 2 bases, with 10 bases spanning the gap.

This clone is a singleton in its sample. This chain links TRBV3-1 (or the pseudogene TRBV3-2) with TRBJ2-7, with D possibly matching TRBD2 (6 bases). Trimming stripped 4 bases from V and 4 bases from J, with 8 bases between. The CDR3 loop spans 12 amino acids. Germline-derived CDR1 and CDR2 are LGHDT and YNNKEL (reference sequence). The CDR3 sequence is CASSRTTYEQYF. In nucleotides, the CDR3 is TGTGCCAGCAGCCGGACTACATACGAGCAGTACTTC.

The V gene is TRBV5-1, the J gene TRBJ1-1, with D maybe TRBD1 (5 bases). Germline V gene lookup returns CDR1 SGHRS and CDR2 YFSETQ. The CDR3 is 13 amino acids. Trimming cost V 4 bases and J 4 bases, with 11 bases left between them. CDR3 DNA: TGCGCCAGCAGCATTGACAGACGCACTGAAGCTTTCTTT. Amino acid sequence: CASSIDRRTEAFF.

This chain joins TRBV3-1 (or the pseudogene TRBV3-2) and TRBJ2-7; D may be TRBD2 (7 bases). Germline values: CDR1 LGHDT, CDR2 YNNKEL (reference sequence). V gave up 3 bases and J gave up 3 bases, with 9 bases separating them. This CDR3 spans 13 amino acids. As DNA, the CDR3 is TGTGCCAGCAGCCAGGGAGGGGGCTACGAGCAGTACTTC. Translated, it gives CASSQGGGYEQYF.

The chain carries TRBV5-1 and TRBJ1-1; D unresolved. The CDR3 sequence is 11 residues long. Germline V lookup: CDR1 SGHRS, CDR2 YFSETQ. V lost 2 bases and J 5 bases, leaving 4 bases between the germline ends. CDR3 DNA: TGCGCCAGCAGCTTCGGTACTGAAGCTTTCTTT. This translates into CASSFGTEAFF.

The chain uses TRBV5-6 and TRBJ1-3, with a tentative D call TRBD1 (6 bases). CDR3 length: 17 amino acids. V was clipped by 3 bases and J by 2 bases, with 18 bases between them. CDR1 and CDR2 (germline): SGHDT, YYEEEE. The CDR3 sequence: CASSWPGQGLTGNTIYF. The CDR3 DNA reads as TGTGCCAGCAGCTGGCCGGGACAAGGTCTGACTGGAAACACCATATATTTT.

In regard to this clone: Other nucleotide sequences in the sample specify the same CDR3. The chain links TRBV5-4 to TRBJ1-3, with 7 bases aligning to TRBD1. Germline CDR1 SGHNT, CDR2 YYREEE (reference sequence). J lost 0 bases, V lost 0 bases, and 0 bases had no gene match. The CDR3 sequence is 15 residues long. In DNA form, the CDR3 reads TGTGCCAGCAGCTTGGCAGGGGGCTCTGGAAACACCATATATTTT. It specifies CASSLAGGSGNTIYF.

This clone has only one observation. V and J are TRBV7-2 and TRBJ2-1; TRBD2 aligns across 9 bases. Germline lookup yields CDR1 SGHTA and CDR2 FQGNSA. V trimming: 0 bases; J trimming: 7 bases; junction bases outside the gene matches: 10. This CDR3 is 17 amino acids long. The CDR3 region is CASSLAGLRGGRNEQFF. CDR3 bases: TGTGCCAGCAGCTTAGCGGGTCTGCGGGGGGGTAGGAATGAGCAGTTCTTC. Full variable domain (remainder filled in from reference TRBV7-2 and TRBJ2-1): GAGVSQSPSNKVTEKGKDVELRCDPISGHTALYWYRQSLGQGLEFLIYFQGNSAPDKSGLPSDRFSAERTGGSVSTLTIQRTQQEDSAVYLCASSLAGLRGGRNEQFFGPGTRLTVL.

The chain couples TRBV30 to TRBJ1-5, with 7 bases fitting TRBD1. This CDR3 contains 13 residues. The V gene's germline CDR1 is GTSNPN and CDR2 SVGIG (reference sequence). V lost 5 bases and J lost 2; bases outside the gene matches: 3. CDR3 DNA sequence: TGTGCCTGGGACAGGGACGGCAATCAGCCCCAGCATTTT. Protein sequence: CAWDRDGNQPQHF.

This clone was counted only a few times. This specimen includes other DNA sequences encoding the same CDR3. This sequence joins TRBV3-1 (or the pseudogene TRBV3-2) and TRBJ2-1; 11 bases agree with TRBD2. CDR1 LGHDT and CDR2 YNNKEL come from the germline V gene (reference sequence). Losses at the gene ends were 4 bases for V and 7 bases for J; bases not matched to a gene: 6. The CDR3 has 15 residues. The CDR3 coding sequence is TGTGCCAGCAGCCCCGGGGTAGCGGGGGGGAATGAGCAGTTCTTC. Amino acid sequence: CASSPGVAGGNEQFF.

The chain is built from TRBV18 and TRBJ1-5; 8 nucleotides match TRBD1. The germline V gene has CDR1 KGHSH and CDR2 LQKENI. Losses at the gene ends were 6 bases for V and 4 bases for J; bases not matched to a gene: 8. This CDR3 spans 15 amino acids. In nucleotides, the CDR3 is TGTGCCAGCTCCCCGGACAGGGCCGGGAATCAGCCCCAGCATTTT. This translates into CASSPDRAGNQPQHF.

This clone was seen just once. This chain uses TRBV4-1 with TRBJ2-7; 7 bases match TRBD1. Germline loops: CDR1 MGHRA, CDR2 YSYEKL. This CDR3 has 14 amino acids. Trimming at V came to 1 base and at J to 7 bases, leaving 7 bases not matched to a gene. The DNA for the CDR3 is TGCGCCAGCAGCCAAGGGGCCGGGACAGTGGAGCAGTACTTC. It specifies CASSQGAGTVEQYF.

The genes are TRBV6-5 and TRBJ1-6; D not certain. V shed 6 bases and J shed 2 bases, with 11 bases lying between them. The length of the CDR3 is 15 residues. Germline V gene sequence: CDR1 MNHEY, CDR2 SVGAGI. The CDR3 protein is CASSSEAPYNSPLHF. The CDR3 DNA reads TGTGCCAGCAGCTCCGAGGCCCCCTATAATTCACCCCTCCACTTT.

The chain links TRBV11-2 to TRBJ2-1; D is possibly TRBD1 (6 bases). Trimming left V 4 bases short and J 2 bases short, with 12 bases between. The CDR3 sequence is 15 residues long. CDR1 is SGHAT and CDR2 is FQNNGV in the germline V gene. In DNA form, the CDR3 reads TGTGCCAGCAGCTCAAGGACAGAGACCTACAATGAGCAGTTCTTC. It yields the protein CASSSRTETYNEQFF.

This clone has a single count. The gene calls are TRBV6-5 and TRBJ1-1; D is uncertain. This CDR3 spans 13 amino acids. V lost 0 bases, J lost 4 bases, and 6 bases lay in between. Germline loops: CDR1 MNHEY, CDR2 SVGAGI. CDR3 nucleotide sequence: TGTGCCAGCAGTTACTCTCGGAGCACTGAAGCTTTCTTT. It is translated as CASSYSRSTEAFF.

CDR3 region: CASSQRRDTEAFF. CDR3 in DNA: TGTGCCAGCAGCCAGAGACGGGACACTGAAGCTTTCTTT. V is TRBV14 and J is TRBJ1-1, with unresolved D. V was trimmed by 3 bases and J by 3 bases, leaving 8 bases between them. Looked up from germline, CDR1 is SGHDN and CDR2 is FVKESK. This CDR3 has 13 residues.

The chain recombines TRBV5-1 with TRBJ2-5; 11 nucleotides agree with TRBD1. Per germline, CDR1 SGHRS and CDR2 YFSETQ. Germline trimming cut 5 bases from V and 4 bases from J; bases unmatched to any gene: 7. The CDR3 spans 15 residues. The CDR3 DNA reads TGCGCCAGCAGTCCCGGACAGGGGGCTGGAGAGACCCAGTACTTC. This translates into CASSPGQGAGETQYF.

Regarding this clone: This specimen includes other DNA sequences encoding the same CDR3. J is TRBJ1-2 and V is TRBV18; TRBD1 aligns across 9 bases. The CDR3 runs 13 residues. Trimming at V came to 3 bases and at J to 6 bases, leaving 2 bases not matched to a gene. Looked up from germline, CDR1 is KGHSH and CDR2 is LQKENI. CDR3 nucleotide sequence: TGTGCCAGCTCACCCGGGACAGGGAATGGCTACACCTTC. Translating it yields CASSPGTGNGYTF.

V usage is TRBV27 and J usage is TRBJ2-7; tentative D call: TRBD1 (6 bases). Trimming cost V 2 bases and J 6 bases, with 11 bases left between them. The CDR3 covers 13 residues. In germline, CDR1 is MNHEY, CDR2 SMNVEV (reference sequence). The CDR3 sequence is CASSLGGWGEQYF. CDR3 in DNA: TGTGCCAGCAGTTTAGGGGGCTGGGGCGAGCAGTACTTC.

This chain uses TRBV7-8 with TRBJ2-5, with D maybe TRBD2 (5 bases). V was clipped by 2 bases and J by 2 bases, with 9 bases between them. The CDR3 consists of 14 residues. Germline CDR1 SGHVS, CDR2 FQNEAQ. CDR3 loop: CASSLRDGQETQYF. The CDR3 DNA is TGTGCCAGCAGCTTACGGGATGGACAAGAGACCCAGTACTTC.

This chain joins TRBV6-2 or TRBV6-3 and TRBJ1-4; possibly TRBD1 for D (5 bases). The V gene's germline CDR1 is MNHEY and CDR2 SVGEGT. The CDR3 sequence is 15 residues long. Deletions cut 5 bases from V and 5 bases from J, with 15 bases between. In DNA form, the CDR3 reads TGTGCCAGCAGTCGGATGACAGACCGGAATGAAAAACTGTTTTTT. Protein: CASSRMTDRNEKLFF.

The CDR3 region has the DNA TGTGCCAGCAGCCCCGGGTCCCAGGGCGAGCAGTACTTC. Residues: CASSPGSQGEQYF. The chain links TRBV7-3 to TRBJ2-7, with D maybe TRBD1 (5 bases). Trimming removed 5 bases at V and 6 bases at J, with 14 bases between. From germline, CDR1 is SGHTA and CDR2 FQGTGA. The CDR3 is 13 amino acids.

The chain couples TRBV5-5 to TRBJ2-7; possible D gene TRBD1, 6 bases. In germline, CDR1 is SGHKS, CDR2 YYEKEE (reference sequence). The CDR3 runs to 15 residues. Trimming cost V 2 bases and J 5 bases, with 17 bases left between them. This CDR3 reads CASSFSGAPLDEQYF. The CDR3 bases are TGTGCCAGCAGCTTCTCAGGGGCCCCTTTGGACGAGCAGTACTTC. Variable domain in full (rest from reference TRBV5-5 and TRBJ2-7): DAGVTQSPTHLIKTRGQQVTLRCSPISGHKSVSWYQQVLGQGPQFIFQYYEKEERGRGNFPDRFSARQFPNYSSELNVNALLLGDSALYLCASSFSGAPLDEQYFGPGTRLTVT.

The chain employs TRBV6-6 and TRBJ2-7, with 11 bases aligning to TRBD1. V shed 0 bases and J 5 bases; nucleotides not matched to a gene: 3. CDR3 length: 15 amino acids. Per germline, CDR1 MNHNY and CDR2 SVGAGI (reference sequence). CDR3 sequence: CASSYSWDRGNEQYF. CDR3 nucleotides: TGTGCCAGCAGTTACTCGTGGGACAGGGGGAACGAGCAGTACTTC.